This is a list of T cell receptor beta chains from one sample in a study of OX40 agonist ivuxolimab in advanced cancers. The assay was immunoSEQ multiplex PCR, and TCRdb's table has in-frame clones only and misses some. The data contain about 20,000 clones, around 86% of them singletons. Specimen: CD4+ or CD8+ T cells sorted from blood, collected in a trial of the OX40 agonist ivuxolimab. The receptors here all came from an adult with an advanced solid tumor such as melanoma, head and neck, liver or kidney cancer. Each CDR3 is given with its conserved first and last residue. The D gene is left open where the match is weak. Part of the rows lack a size; the others show once, few, many or a class for expanded clones.

TRBD1	TRBV6-5	NA	TRBJ1-1	TGTGCCAGCAGTCCGAGGACAGGGGGCCTCACTGAAGCTTTCTTT	CASSPRTGGLTEAFF
NA	TRBV7-8	NA	TRBJ2-1	TGTGCCAGCAGCCCCGCGGCCCCGAATGAGCAGTTCTTC	CASSPAAPNEQFF
TRBD1	TRBV12-5	NA	TRBJ2-5	TGTGCTAGTGGTTTGGGCGGACAGGGCCTCGACAAGACCCAGTACTTC	CASGLGGQGLDKTQYF
TRBD1	TRBV25-1	NA	TRBJ2-7	TGTGCCAGCACTGGGACAGGGAGTCACGAGCAGTACTTC	CASTGTGSHEQYF
TRBD1	TRBV7-8	NA	TRBJ1-6	TGTGCCAGCAGCTTTTTGGGGACAGGGAGTCCCTATAATTCACCCCTCCACTTT	CASSFLGTGSPYNSPLHF
NA	TRBV6-1	NA	TRBJ2-3	TGTGCCAGCAGTTATGTGGATACGCAGTATTTT	CASSYVDTQYF
TRBD2	TRBV9	NA	TRBJ2-1	TGTGCCAGCAGCGCTAGCGGAGAAGTCTACAATGAGCAGTTCTTC	CASSASGEVYNEQFF
TRBD1	TRBV9	once	TRBJ1-4	TGTGCCATTGACAGGGAAAAGAATGAAAAACTGTTTTTT	CAIDREKNEKLFF
TRBD2	TRBV4-1	NA	TRBJ2-7	TGCGCCAGCAGCCAAGTGGGGGGGTACGAGCAGTACTTC	CASSQVGGYEQYF
NA	TRBV29-1	NA	TRBJ2-5	TGCAGCGTTGATGGGCTAGCGTCAAGTGAGACCCAGTACTTC	CSVDGLASSETQYF
TRBD1	TRBV5-4	NA	TRBJ1-4	TGTGCCAGCAGACCACAGGGGATTAATGAAAAACTGTTTTTT	CASRPQGINEKLFF
NA	TRBV28	NA	TRBJ2-1	TGTGCCAGCAGTTTTTATCTCCGCGGAGGCCCTCACAATGAGCAGTTCTTC	CASSFYLRGGPHNEQFF
TRBD2	TRBV5-8	NA	TRBJ2-3	TGTGCCAGCAGCTTGGAAGGGACTAGCATCGCAGATACGCAGTATTTT	CASSLEGTSIADTQYF
NA	TRBV6-5	NA	TRBJ1-6	TGTGCCAGCAGTTTAGAGGGAGAGGTCTGGGATTCACCCCTCCACTTT	CASSLEGEVWDSPLHF
TRBD1	TRBV5-6	once	TRBJ1-2	TGTGCCAGCAGTTACGGGACAGGGCAAGGGGGGTATGGCTACACCTTC	CASSYGTGQGGYGYTF
NA	TRBV29-1	NA	TRBJ2-1	TGCAGCGCTGAACCACCGACGGGACACAATGAGCAGTTCTTC	CSAEPPTGHNEQFF
NA	TRBV28	once	TRBJ2-7	TGTGCCAGCCAGGACCAGGACACAAGCTCCTACGAGCAGTACTTC	CASQDQDTSSYEQYF
NA	TRBV6-5	NA	TRBJ1-5	TGTGCCAGCAGAACGGGACTAAGCAATCAGCCCCAGCATTTT	CASRTGLSNQPQHF
TRBD2	TRBV27	NA	TRBJ2-3	TGTGCCAGCAGCCCGGCGGAAAGCGGGGCTACAGATACGCAGTATTTT	CASSPAESGATDTQYF
NA	TRBV27	NA	TRBJ1-1	TGTGCCAGCAGAGTTTACCCCGGGTACGGGGAAGCTTTCTTT	CASRVYPGYGEAFF